This TCR beta chain was profiled in a study of T cell responses to AZD1222 COVID-19 vaccine. This CDR3 is built from 13 residues. Trimming took off 8 bases at V and 0 bases at J, with 10 bases between the two ends. Germline V gene lookup returns CDR1 MNHEY and CDR2 SVGAGI. This table comes from immunoSEQ multiplex PCR, and its TCRdb copy is limited to in-frame clones, with some not included. The sample shows 25,000 to 35,000 clones, roughly 73% of them seen only once. The sequence derives from an adult in good health. This sequence joins TRBV6-5 and TRBJ1-2; the D gene is possibly TRBD1 (5 bases). Sequencing used peripheral blood, obtained on day 0 of AZD1222 vaccination. CDR3 residues: CASHTGANYGYTF. CDR3 nucleotide sequence: TGTGCCAGCCACACGGGGGCTAACTATGGCTACACCTTC.